This T cell receptor (beta chain) was sequenced in a study of identical twins. Germline CDR1 MDHEN, CDR2 SYDVKM. The CDR3 loop spans 14 amino acids. With 8 bases clipped from V and 4 bases from J, the junction kept 8 bases outside the gene matches. TCRdb re-called the 5' RACE reads with MiXCR, one entry per CDR3 protein. The table shows fewer than 550,000 distinct CDR3 sequences, with nearly 15% occurring only once. This sample also appeared in a second study, on yellow fever vaccine responses in identical twins.

This chain links TRBV28 with TRBJ2-1; 7 bases line up with TRBD1. Sequencing was done on a sample of CD4+ T cells sorted from blood. This clonotype was sampled from a woman aged 18 to 35 in good health. The CDR3 here is CASFRQGYYNEQFF. Here the CDR3 DNA reads TGTGCCAGCTTTCGACAGGGATATTACAATGAGCAGTTCTTC.